A selection of T cell receptor beta chains follows, all from one sample in a study of T-cell reconstitution after alpha-beta-depleted transplantation in children. TCRdb fed the PCR reads into MiXCR, producing one record per CDR3 protein. The table includes 440,000 or so distinct CDR3 sequences, over 40% detected once. The sample here was PBMCs, taken before TCRalphabeta/CD19-depleted stem cell transplant. These receptors originate from a girl aged 2 to 10 with aplastic anemia, due to receive a stem cell transplant. The CDR3 runs from the conserved cysteine through the conserved F or W. A D gene is named only where the DNA matches it firmly. Only some rows state a clone size, as once, few, many or a class for expanded clones.

clone size: .
D gene: .
J gene: TRBJ1-2
V gene: TRBV7-3
CDR3 protein: CASSPHPSGAINYGYTF
CDR3 DNA: TGTGCCAGCAGCCCACATCCGTCCGGGGCCATTAACTATGGCTACACCTTC

clone size: many
D gene: TRBD1
J gene: TRBJ1-4
V gene: TRBV5-1
CDR3 protein: CASSQPLGQGKRGEKLFF
CDR3 DNA: TGCGCCAGCAGCCAACCCCTTGGACAGGGAAAGAGGGGTGAAAAACTGTTTTTT

clone size: .
D gene: TRBD2
J gene: TRBJ2-5
V gene: TRBV12-3/TRBV12-4
CDR3 protein: CASEQREGSETQYF
CDR3 DNA: TGTGCCAGCGAGCAGCGGGAGGGATCTGAGACCCAGTACTTC

clone size: .
D gene: .
J gene: TRBJ2-2
V gene: TRBV5-4
CDR3 protein: CASSLGLLWELFF
CDR3 DNA: TGTGCCAGCAGCTTGGGGCTCCTCTGGGAGCTGTTTTTT

clone size: .
D gene: .
J gene: TRBJ1-1
V gene: TRBV7-6
CDR3 protein: CASSSRVGGTEAFF
CDR3 DNA: TGTGCCAGCAGCTCCAGGGTGGGGGGCACTGAAGCTTTCTTT

clone size: .
D gene: .
J gene: TRBJ2-7
V gene: TRBV20-1
CDR3 protein: CSARDVLGVNYEQYF
CDR3 DNA: TGCAGTGCTAGAGATGTACTAGGGGTGAACTACGAGCAGTACTTC

clone size: once
D gene: .
J gene: TRBJ2-7
V gene: TRBV20-1
CDR3 protein: CSAREPGREYEQYF
CDR3 DNA: TGCAGTGCTAGAGAACCTGGCAGGGAGTACGAGCAGTACTTC

clone size: .
D gene: .
J gene: TRBJ1-4
V gene: TRBV7-2
CDR3 protein: CASTHGGGMKEKLFF
CDR3 DNA: TGTGCCAGCACCCACGGAGGGGGGATGAAAGAAAAACTGTTTTTT

clone size: few
D gene: .
J gene: TRBJ2-6
V gene: TRBV2
CDR3 protein: CASRPQGVGANVLTF
CDR3 DNA: TGTGCCAGCCGACCGCAGGGCGTCGGGGCCAACGTCCTGACTTTC

clone size: few
D gene: .
J gene: TRBJ1-1
V gene: TRBV25-1
CDR3 protein: CASIRDMNTEAFF
CDR3 DNA: TGTGCCAGTATCCGGGACATGAACACTGAAGCTTTCTTT

clone size: .
D gene: .
J gene: TRBJ2-7
V gene: TRBV29-1
CDR3 protein: CSVEDIETPYEQYF
CDR3 DNA: TGCAGCGTTGAAGATATTGAAACGCCCTACGAGCAGTACTTC

clone size: .
D gene: .
J gene: TRBJ2-1
V gene: TRBV6-5
CDR3 protein: CASSYSSDEQFF
CDR3 DNA: TGTGCCAGCAGTTACTCGTCGGATGAGCAGTTCTTC

clone size: .
D gene: .
J gene: TRBJ2-3
V gene: TRBV20-1
CDR3 protein: CSARPPTNLDTQYF
CDR3 DNA: TGCAGTGCTAGACCCCCCACAAATTTAGATACGCAGTATTTT

clone size: few
D gene: .
J gene: TRBJ2-1
V gene: TRBV20-1
CDR3 protein: CSARPRRGDLSEQFF
CDR3 DNA: TGCAGTGCTAGGCCCCGGCGAGGGGATTTGAGTGAGCAGTTCTTC

clone size: .
D gene: .
J gene: TRBJ1-1
V gene: TRBV28
CDR3 protein: CASSPQVGGWTEAFF
CDR3 DNA: TGTGCCAGCAGCCCGCAGGTGGGGGGTTGGACTGAAGCTTTCTTT

clone size: .
D gene: .
J gene: TRBJ2-7
V gene: TRBV29-1
CDR3 protein: CSAVGFSYEQYF
CDR3 DNA: TGCAGCGCCGTTGGCTTTTCCTACGAGCAGTACTTC

clone size: many
D gene: .
J gene: TRBJ1-1
V gene: TRBV15
CDR3 protein: CATSLGRINTEAFF
CDR3 DNA: TGTGCCACCAGCCTGGGACGGATAAACACTGAAGCTTTCTTT

clone size: .
D gene: TRBD2
J gene: TRBJ2-1
V gene: TRBV20-1
CDR3 protein: CSARDRSGTSVYNEQFF
CDR3 DNA: TGCAGTGCTAGAGATAGATCCGGGACTAGCGTGTACAATGAGCAGTTCTTC

clone size: .
D gene: .
J gene: TRBJ2-3
V gene: TRBV5-1
CDR3 protein: CASSLGGKPPDTQYF
CDR3 DNA: TGCGCCAGCAGCTTGGGTGGTAAACCACCCGATACGCAGTATTTT

clone size: few
D gene: TRBD1
J gene: TRBJ2-1
V gene: TRBV20-1
CDR3 protein: CSASRGQTYNEQFF
CDR3 DNA: TGCAGTGCTAGCAGGGGACAGACCTACAATGAGCAGTTCTTC

clone size: .
D gene: .
J gene: TRBJ2-5
V gene: TRBV20-1
CDR3 protein: CSANAKETQYF
CDR3 DNA: TGCAGTGCCAATGCCAAAGAGACCCAGTACTTC

clone size: few
D gene: .
J gene: TRBJ2-3
V gene: TRBV6-6
CDR3 protein: CASSYLPGTQYF
CDR3 DNA: TGTGCCAGCAGTTACCTCCCGGGTACGCAGTATTTT

clone size: .
D gene: TRBD2
J gene: TRBJ2-2
V gene: TRBV6-1
CDR3 protein: CASSRGTSGRAGGELFF
CDR3 DNA: TGTGCCAGCAGTCGGGGGACTAGCGGGAGGGCAGGCGGGGAGCTGTTTTTT

clone size: few
D gene: .
J gene: TRBJ2-1
V gene: TRBV7-9
CDR3 protein: CASSLHTSYNEQFF
CDR3 DNA: TGTGCCAGCAGCTTACACACTTCCTACAATGAGCAGTTCTTC

clone size: once
D gene: .
J gene: TRBJ2-7
V gene: TRBV29-1
CDR3 protein: CSVEQGIRGEQYF
CDR3 DNA: TGCAGCGTGGAACAGGGTATCCGTGGCGAGCAGTACTTC

clone size: .
D gene: TRBD1
J gene: TRBJ2-1
V gene: TRBV20-1
CDR3 protein: CSAIRASGQGDNEQFF
CDR3 DNA: TGCAGTGCTATTAGGGCCTCGGGACAGGGGGACAATGAGCAGTTCTTC

clone size: .
D gene: .
J gene: TRBJ1-3
V gene: TRBV20-1
CDR3 protein: CSATGVIGNTIYF
CDR3 DNA: TGCAGTGCTACAGGGGTAATAGGAAACACCATATATTTT

clone size: few
D gene: .
J gene: TRBJ2-1
V gene: TRBV2
CDR3 protein: CASSELRRDEQFF
CDR3 DNA: TGTGCCAGCAGTGAACTGAGGCGGGATGAGCAGTTCTTC

clone size: .
D gene: TRBD1
J gene: TRBJ1-3
V gene: TRBV6-1
CDR3 protein: CASRQGTGNTIYF
CDR3 DNA: TGTGCCAGCCGACAGGGGACTGGAAACACCATATATTTT

clone size: few
D gene: .
J gene: TRBJ2-1
V gene: TRBV7-2
CDR3 protein: CASSVPAVYPTHEQFF
CDR3 DNA: TGTGCCAGCAGCGTCCCAGCGGTGTACCCTACCCATGAGCAGTTCTTC

clone size: .
D gene: TRBD1
J gene: TRBJ2-7
V gene: TRBV11-2
CDR3 protein: CASSLVLSGQGAYEQYF
CDR3 DNA: TGTGCCAGCAGCTTGGTTCTTTCCGGACAGGGGGCCTACGAGCAGTACTTC

clone size: .
D gene: .
J gene: TRBJ2-1
V gene: TRBV20-1
CDR3 protein: CSARARDSYNEQFF
CDR3 DNA: TGCAGTGCTAGAGCGCGGGACTCCTACAATGAGCAGTTCTTC

clone size: .
D gene: TRBD2
J gene: TRBJ2-1
V gene: TRBV29-1
CDR3 protein: CSVAVGAGDVGEQFF
CDR3 DNA: TGCAGCGTGGCTGTGGGAGCGGGAGATGTTGGTGAGCAGTTCTTC

clone size: many
D gene: .
J gene: TRBJ2-1
V gene: TRBV6-5
CDR3 protein: CASSYSSVNEQFF
CDR3 DNA: TGTGCCAGCAGTTACTCGAGCGTCAATGAGCAGTTCTTC

clone size: many
D gene: .
J gene: TRBJ2-2
V gene: TRBV7-2
CDR3 protein: CASSSRPNTGELFF
CDR3 DNA: TGTGCCAGCAGCTCGAGACCTAACACCGGGGAGCTGTTTTTT

clone size: many
D gene: .
J gene: TRBJ2-3
V gene: TRBV20-1
CDR3 protein: CSAAGTDTQYF
CDR3 DNA: TGCAGCGCAGCGGGCACAGATACGCAGTATTTT

clone size: .
D gene: .
J gene: TRBJ2-3
V gene: TRBV5-1
CDR3 protein: CASSLGQGLQDTQYF
CDR3 DNA: TGCGCCAGCAGCTTGGGTCAGGGCTTACAAGATACGCAGTATTTT

clone size: .
D gene: TRBD2
J gene: TRBJ2-1
V gene: TRBV24-1
CDR3 protein: CATGLAGGAQIF
CDR3 DNA: TGTGCCACGGGACTAGCGGGGGGGGCCCAAATCTTC

clone size: many
D gene: .
J gene: TRBJ2-1
V gene: TRBV7-2
CDR3 protein: CASSVAPDSRSYNEQFF
CDR3 DNA: TGTGCCAGCAGCGTAGCGCCCGACAGCCGCTCCTACAATGAGCAGTTCTTC

clone size: few
D gene: .
J gene: TRBJ1-1
V gene: TRBV15
CDR3 protein: CATSVQGSEAFF
CDR3 DNA: TGTGCCACCAGCGTCCAGGGCTCTGAAGCTTTCTTT

clone size: many
D gene: .
J gene: TRBJ2-7
V gene: TRBV11-3
CDR3 protein: CASSLDSQEAGVQYF
CDR3 DNA: TGTGCCAGCAGCTTAGATTCCCAGGAAGCGGGCGTGCAGTACTTC

clone size: many
D gene: TRBD2
J gene: TRBJ2-3
V gene: TRBV4-2
CDR3 protein: CASSQEGVAGVTDTQYF
CDR3 DNA: TGTGCCAGCAGCCAAGAAGGCGTAGCGGGAGTAACAGATACGCAGTATTTT

clone size: few
D gene: .
J gene: TRBJ2-2
V gene: TRBV2
CDR3 protein: CASLADQSNRELFF
CDR3 DNA: TGTGCCAGCCTGGCGGACCAATCCAACAGGGAGCTGTTTTTT

clone size: many
D gene: TRBD2
J gene: TRBJ2-7
V gene: TRBV5-1
CDR3 protein: CASSRREGYEQYF
CDR3 DNA: TGCGCCAGCAGCAGGCGGGAGGGTTACGAGCAGTACTTC

clone size: few
D gene: .
J gene: TRBJ1-5
V gene: TRBV5-1
CDR3 protein: CASSEGLSNQPQHF
CDR3 DNA: TGCGCCAGCAGCGAGGGACTGAGCAATCAGCCCCAGCATTTT